This TCR beta chain derives from a study of a mutant IDH1 vaccine in newly diagnosed glioma. As to time point: baseline, week 1 (first vaccination visit). Treatment meaning: pre-vaccination baseline after standard-of-care therapy. The method was immunoSEQ multiplex PCR; TCRdb's version includes in-frame clones alone and lacks a portion of them. In the table there are around 87,000 clones, about four fifths of which are singletons. The CDR3 runs 14 residues. Germline loops: CDR1 SGHTA, CDR2 FQGTGA. V lost 5 bases to trimming and J lost 6 bases, with 14 bases between them. The genes are TRBV7-3 and TRBJ2-1; D is ambiguous. This TCR came from a woman aged 45 to 65 with glioma. The sample in question was PBMCs, obtained from a glioma patient treated with radiotherapy, temozolomide or both. This CDR3 reads CASSPSQLRNEQFF. CDR3 nucleotide sequence: TGTGCCAGCAGCCCCTCCCAGTTACGCAATGAGCAGTTCTTC.